This T cell receptor (beta chain) derives from a study of T cells in localized non-small cell lung cancer. Trimming took 0 bases from V and 7 from J, leaving 16 bases between them. Per the germline V gene, CDR1 is SGDLS and CDR2 is YYNGEE. The CDR3 consists of 15 residues. Here immunoSEQ multiplex PCR was the method, and the copy in TCRdb shows in-frame clones only, minus some. The repertoire holds around 35,000 clones, with 90% to 95% as singletons. Of note for this clone: As yet, its antigen is unknown.

General observations from the study: Increased T cell density in blood showed an association with longer overall survival. The greatest T cell clonality was found in uninvolved adjacent lung (higher than in tumor). Within adjacent lung there appeared a median 57 of the top 100 tumor clones. Owing to sequencing of a solitary tumor region, heterogeneity cannot be discounted.

V is TRBV9 and J is TRBJ1-2; TRBD1 is a possible D gene (5 bases). The sequence was collected from an older female donor with stage I lung adenocarcinoma. Sequences were derived from peripheral blood, sampled before any cancer treatment. CDR3 nucleotide sequence: TGTGCCAGCAGCGTAGGGGCAGGGAAGGTAGGTGGCTACACCTTC. It encodes CASSVGAGKVGGYTF.